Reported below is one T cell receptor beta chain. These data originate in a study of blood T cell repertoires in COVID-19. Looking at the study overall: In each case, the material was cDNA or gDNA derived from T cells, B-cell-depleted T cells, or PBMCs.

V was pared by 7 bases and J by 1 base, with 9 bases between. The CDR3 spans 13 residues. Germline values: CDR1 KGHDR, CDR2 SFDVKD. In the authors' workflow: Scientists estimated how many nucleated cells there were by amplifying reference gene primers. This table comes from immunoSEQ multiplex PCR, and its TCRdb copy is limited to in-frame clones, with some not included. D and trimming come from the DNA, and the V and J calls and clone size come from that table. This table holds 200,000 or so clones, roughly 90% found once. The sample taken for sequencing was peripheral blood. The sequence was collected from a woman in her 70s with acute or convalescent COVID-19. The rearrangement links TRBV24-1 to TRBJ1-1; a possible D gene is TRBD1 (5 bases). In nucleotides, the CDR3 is TGTGCCACCAGGCCCGGACAGAACACTGAAGCTTTCTTT. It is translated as CATRPGQNTEAFF.